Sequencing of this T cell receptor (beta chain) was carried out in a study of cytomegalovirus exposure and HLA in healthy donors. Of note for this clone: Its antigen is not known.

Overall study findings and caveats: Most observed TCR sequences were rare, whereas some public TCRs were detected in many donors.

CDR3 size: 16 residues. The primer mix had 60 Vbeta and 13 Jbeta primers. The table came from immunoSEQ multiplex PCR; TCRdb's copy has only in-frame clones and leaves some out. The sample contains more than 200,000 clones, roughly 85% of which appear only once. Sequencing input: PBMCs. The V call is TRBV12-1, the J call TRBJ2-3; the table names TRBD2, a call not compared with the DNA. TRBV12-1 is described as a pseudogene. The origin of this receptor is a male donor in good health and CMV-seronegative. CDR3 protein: CASSLVGTRDTDTQYF. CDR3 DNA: TGTGCCAGCAGCCTTGTAGGGACTCGAGACACAGATACGCAGTATTTT.